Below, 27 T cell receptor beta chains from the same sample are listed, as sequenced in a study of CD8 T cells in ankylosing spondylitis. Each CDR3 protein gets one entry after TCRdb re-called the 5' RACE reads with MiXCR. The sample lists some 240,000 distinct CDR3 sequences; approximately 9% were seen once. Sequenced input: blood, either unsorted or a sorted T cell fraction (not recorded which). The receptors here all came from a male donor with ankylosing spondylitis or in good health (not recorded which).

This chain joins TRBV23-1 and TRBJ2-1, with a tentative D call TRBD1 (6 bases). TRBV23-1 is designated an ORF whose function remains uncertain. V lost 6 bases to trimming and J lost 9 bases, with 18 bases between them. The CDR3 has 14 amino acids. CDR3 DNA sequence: TGCGCCAGCAGGGAACAGGGATCTTGGGGTGAGCAGTTCTTC. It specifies CASREQGSWGEQFF.

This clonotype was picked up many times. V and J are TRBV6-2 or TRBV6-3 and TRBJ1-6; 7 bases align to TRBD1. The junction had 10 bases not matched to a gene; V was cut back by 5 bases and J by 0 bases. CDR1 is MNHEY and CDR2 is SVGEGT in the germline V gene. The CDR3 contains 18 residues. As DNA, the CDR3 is TGTGCCAGCAGTCTCCGACCGGGACAGACCTCCTATAATTCACCCCTCCACTTT. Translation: CASSLRPGQTSYNSPLHF.

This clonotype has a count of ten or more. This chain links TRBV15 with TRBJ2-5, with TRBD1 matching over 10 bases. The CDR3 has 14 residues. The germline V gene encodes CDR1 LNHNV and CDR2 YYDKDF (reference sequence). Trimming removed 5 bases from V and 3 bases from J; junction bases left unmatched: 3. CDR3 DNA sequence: TGTGCCACCAGCGTGGACAGGGGGAAAGAGACCCAGTACTTC. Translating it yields CATSVDRGKETQYF. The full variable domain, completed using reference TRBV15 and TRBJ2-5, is DAMVIQNPRYQVTQFGKPVTLSCSQTLNHNVMYWYQQKSSQAPKLLFHYYDKDFNNEADTPDNFQSRRPNTSFCFLDIRSPGLGDTAMYLCATSVDRGKETQYFGPGTRLLVL.

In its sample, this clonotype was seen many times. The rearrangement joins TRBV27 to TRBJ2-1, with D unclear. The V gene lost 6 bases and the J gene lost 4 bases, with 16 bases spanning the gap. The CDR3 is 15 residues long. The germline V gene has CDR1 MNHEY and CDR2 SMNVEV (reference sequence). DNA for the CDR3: TGTGCCAGCAGCCTCGACCGAATCCATTACAATGAGCAGTTCTTC. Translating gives CASSLDRIHYNEQFF.

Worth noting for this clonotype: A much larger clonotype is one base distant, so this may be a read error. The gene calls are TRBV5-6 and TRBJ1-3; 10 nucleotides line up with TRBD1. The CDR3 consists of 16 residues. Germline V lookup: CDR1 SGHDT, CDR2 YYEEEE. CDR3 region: CASSPLTGGRGNTIFF. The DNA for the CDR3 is TGTGCCAGCAGCCCCTTGACAGGGGGCAGAGGAAACACCATATTTTTT.

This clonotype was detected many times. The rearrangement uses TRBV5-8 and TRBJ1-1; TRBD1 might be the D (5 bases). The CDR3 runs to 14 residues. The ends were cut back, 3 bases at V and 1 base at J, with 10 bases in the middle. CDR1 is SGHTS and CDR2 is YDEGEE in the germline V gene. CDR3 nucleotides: TGTGCCAGCAGCTCGGGACTCTCGAACACTGAAGCTTTCTTT. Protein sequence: CASSSGLSNTEAFF.

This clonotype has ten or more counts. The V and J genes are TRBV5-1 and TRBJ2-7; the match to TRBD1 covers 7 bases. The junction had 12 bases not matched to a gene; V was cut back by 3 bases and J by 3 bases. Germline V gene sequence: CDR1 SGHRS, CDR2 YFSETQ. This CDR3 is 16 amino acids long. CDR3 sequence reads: CASSSPYARGLYEQYF. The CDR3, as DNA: TGCGCCAGCAGCTCGCCGTATGCAAGGGGGCTCTACGAGCAGTACTTC.

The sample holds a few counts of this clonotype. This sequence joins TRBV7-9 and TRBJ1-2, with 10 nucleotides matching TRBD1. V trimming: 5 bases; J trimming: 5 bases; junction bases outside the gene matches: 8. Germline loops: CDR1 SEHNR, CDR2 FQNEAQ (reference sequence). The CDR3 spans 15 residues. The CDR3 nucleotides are TGTGCCAGCAGCCGACCGGGACAGGGGATGTATGGCTACACCTTC. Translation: CASSRPGQGMYGYTF.

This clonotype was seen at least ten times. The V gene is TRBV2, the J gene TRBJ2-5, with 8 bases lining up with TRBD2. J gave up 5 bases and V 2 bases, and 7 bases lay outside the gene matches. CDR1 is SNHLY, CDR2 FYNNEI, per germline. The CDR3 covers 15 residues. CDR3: CASSEPGLVYETQYF. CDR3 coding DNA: TGTGCCAGCAGTGAACCGGGACTAGTATACGAGACCCAGTACTTC.

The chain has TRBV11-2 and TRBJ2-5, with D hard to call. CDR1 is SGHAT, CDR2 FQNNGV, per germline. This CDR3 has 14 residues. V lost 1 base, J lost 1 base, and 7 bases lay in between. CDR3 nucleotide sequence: TGTGCCAGCAGCTTAGGGCCGGTCCAAGAGACCCAGTACTTC. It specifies CASSLGPVQETQYF. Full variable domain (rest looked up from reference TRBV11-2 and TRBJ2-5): EAGVAQSPRYKIIEKRQSVAFWCNPISGHATLYWYQQILGQGPKLLIQFQNNGVVDDSQLPKDRFSAERLKGVDSTLKIQPAKLEDSAVYLCASSLGPVQETQYFGPGTRLLVL.

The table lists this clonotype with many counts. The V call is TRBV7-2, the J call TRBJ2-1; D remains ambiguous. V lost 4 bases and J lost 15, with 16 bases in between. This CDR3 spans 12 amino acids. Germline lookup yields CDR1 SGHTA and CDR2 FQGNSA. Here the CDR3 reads CASSSDHSRRFF. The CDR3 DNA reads TGTGCCAGCAGCTCGGACCACTCGAGGCGGTTCTTC.

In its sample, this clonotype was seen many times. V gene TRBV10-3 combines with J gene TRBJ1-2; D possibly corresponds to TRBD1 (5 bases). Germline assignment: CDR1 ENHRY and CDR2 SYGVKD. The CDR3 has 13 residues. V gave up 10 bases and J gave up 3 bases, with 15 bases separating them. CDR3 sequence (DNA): TGTGCCACCAAAGGACACTCGGACTATGGCTACACCTTC. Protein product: CATKGHSDYGYTF.

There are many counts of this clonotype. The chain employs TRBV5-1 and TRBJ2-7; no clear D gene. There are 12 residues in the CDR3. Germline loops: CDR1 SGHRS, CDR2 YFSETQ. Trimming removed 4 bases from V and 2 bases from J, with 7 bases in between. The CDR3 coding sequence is TGCGCCAGCAGCCTCAATACCTACGAGCAGTACTTC. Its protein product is CASSLNTYEQYF. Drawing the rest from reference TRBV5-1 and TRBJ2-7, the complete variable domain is KAGVTQTPRYLIKTRGQQVTLSCSPISGHRSVSWYQQTPGQGLQFLFEYFSETQRNKGNFPGRFSGRQFSNSRSEMNVSTLELGDSALYLCASSLNTYEQYFGPGTRLTVT.

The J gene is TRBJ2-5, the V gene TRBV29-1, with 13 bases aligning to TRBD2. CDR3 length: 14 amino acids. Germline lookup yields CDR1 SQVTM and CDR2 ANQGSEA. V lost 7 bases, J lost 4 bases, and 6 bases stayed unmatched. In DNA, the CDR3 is TGCAGCGCCCGACTAGCGGGGGGAGGAGAGACCCAGTACTTC. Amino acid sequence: CSARLAGGGETQYF.

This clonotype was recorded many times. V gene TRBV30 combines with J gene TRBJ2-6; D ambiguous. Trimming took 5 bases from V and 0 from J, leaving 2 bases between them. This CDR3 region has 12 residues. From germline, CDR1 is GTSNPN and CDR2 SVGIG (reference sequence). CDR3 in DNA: TGTGCCTGGCGCTCTGGGGCCAACGTCCTGACTTTC. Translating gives CAWRSGANVLTF. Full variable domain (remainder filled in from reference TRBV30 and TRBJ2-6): SQTIHQWPATLVQPVGSPLSLECTVEGTSNPNLYWYRQAAGRGLQLLFYSVGIGQISSEVPQNLSASRPQDRQFILSSKKLLLSDSGFYLCAWRSGANVLTFGAGSRLTVL.

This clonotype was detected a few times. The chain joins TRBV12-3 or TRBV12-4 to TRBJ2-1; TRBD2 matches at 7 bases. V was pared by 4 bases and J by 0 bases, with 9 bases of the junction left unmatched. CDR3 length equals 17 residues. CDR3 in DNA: TGTGCCAGCAGTTCCCCGATAGCGGGCAGCTCCTACAATGAGCAGTTCTTC. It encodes CASSSPIAGSSYNEQFF.

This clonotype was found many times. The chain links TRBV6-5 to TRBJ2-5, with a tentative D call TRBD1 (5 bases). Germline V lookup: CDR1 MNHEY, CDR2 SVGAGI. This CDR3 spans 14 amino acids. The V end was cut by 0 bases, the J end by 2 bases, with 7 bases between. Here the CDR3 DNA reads TGTGCCAGCAGTTACTCGAACAGGCAAGAGACCCAGTACTTC. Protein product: CASSYSNRQETQYF.

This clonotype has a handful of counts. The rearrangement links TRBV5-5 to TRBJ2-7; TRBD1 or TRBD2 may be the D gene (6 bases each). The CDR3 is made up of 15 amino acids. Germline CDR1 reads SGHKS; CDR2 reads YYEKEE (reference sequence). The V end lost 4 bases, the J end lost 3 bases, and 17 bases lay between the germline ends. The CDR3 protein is CASSLARGDLYEQYF. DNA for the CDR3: TGTGCCAGCAGCCTCGCTAGGGGGGACCTCTACGAGCAGTACTTC.

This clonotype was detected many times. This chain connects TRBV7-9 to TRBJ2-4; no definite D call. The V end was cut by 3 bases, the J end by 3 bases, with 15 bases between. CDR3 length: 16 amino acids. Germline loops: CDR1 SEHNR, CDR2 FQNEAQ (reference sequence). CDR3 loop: CASSLDITFGKNIQYF. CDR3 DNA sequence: TGTGCCAGCAGCTTGGATATTACCTTCGGCAAAAACATTCAGTACTTC.

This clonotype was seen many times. The CDR3, as DNA: TGTGCCAGCAGCCCCTTGGATACGCAGTATTTT. Protein product: CASSPLDTQYF. The chain has TRBV7-2 and TRBJ2-3; D gene unclear. Trimming left V 5 bases short and J 6 bases short, with 6 bases between. The CDR3 has 11 amino acids. CDR1 is SGHTA, CDR2 FQGNSA, per germline.

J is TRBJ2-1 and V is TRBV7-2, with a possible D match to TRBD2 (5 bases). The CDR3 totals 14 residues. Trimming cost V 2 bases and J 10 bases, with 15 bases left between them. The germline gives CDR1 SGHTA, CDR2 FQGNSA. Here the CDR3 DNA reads TGTGCCAGCAGCTTAACCAGCCAACCGGGGGAGCAGTTCTTC. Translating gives CASSLTSQPGEQFF.

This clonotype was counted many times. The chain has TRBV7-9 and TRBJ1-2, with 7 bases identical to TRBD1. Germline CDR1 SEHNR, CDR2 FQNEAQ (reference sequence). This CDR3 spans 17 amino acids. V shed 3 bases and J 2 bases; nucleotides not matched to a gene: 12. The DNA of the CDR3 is TGTGCCAGCAGCTTTGGGTGGGCCGAGACAGGGAACTATGGCTACACCTTC. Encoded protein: CASSFGWAETGNYGYTF. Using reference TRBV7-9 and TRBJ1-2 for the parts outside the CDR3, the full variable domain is DTGVSQNPRHKITKRGQNVTFRCDPISEHNRLYWYRQTLGQGPEFLTYFQNEAQLEKSRLLSDRFSAERPKGSFSTLEIQRTEQGDSAMYLCASSFGWAETGNYGYTFGSGTRLTVV.

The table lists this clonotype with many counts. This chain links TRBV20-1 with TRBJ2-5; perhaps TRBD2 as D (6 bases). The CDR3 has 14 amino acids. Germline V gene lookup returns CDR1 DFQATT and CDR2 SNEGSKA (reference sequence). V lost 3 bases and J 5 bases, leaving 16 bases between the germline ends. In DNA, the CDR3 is TGCAGTGCTAGCCTGACTAGTGGCCGGGAGACCCAGTACTTC. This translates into CSASLTSGRETQYF.

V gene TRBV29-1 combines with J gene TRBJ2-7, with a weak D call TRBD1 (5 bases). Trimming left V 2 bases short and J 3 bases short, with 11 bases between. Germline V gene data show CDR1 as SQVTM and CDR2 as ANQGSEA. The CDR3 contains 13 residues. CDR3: CSVEQGSRYEQYF. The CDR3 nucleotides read TGCAGCGTTGAACAGGGTTCTCGCTACGAGCAGTACTTC.

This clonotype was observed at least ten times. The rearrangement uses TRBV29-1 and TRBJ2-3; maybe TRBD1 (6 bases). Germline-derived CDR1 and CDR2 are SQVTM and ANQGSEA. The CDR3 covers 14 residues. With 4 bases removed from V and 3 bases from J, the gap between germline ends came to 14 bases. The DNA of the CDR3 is TGCAGCGTTGGGGCCCAGGGGAGTACAGATACGCAGTATTTT. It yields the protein CSVGAQGSTDTQYF.

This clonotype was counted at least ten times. CDR3 loop: CASSNDPGNGEQYF. The CDR3, as DNA: TGCGCCAGCAGCAATGACCCCGGAAACGGCGAGCAGTACTTC. This chain connects TRBV5-1 to TRBJ2-7; D remains unclear. The length of the CDR3 is 14 residues. CDR1 is SGHRS, CDR2 YFSETQ, per germline. Trimming took off 4 bases at V and 6 bases at J, with 17 bases between the two ends.

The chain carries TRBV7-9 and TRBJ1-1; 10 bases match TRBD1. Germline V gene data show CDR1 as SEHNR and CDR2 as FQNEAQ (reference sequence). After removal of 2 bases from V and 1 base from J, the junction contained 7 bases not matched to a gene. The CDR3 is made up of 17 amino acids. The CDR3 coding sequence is TGTGCCAGCAGCTTAACGCCGGACAGGGGGTCGAACACTGAAGCTTTCTTT. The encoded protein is CASSLTPDRGSNTEAFF.